Below are 14 T cell receptor beta chains sequenced from a single sample in a study of CD8 T cells in Susac syndrome. Random-hexamer reverse transcription was applied to about 0.45 to 1 ug RNA. MiXCR, applied by TCRdb to the immunoSEQ multiplex PCR reads, yields one record per CDR3 protein. The data hold around 130,000 distinct CDR3 sequences, with approximately 96% observed a single time. What was sequenced was CD4+ T cells from PBMCs. Receptors were obtained from a human donor with multiple sclerosis.

The chain has TRBV9 and TRBJ2-3; D is possibly TRBD2 (5 bases). Per the germline V gene, CDR1 is SGDLS and CDR2 is YYNGEE. This CDR3 spans 13 amino acids. The V end was cut by 0 bases, the J end by 3 bases, with 5 bases between. The CDR3 DNA sequence: TGTGCCAGCAGCGTAGAGCGGACAGATACGCAGTATTTT. It translates to CASSVERTDTQYF.

This chain connects TRBV7-9 to TRBJ1-1, with TRBD1 identical over 7 bases. The ends lost 9 bases at V and 7 bases at J; junction bases unmatched: 2. Germline V gene data show CDR1 as SEHNR and CDR2 as FQNEAQ (reference sequence). CDR3 size: 10 residues. CDR3 residues: CASSGGEAFF. CDR3 DNA sequence: TGTGCCAGTTCAGGGGGTGAAGCTTTCTTT.

The CDR3 DNA sequence: TGCAGTGCTGACGGGGGATCTAATGAAAAACTGTTTTTT. This codes for CSADGGSNEKLFF. V usage is TRBV20-1 and J usage is TRBJ1-4; possible D gene TRBD1, 5 bases. Trimming left V 5 bases short and J 3 bases short, with 10 bases between. The CDR3 loop spans 13 amino acids. CDR1 is DFQATT, CDR2 SNEGSKA, per germline (reference sequence).

This clonotype has only one observation. The chain combines TRBV5-6 with TRBJ1-1; D unclear. Germline CDR1 SGHDT, CDR2 YYEEEE. This CDR3 has 15 residues. V gave up 2 bases and J gave up 5 bases, with 16 bases separating them. CDR3 protein: CASSFPRQGATEAFF. The CDR3 DNA reads TGTGCCAGCAGCTTCCCCAGGCAAGGAGCAACTGAAGCTTTCTTT.

V is TRBV3-1 and J is TRBJ2-2; 8 nucleotides line up with TRBD2. CDR3 length: 19 amino acids. V lost 1 base, J lost 7 bases, and 17 bases stayed unmatched. Germline CDR1 is LGHDT and CDR2 is YNNKEL (reference sequence). CDR3 sequence: CASSQGERGSGRFGGELFF. CDR3 bases: TGTGCCAGCAGCCAAGGGGAGAGGGGAAGCGGGAGATTTGGCGGGGAGCTGTTTTTT.

This sequence joins TRBV9 and TRBJ1-6; 9 bases agree with TRBD1. The ends lost 5 bases at V and 10 bases at J; junction bases unmatched: 7. Per germline, CDR1 SGDLS and CDR2 YYNGEE. The CDR3 has 14 residues. The CDR3 protein is CASSTGTGYSPLHF. DNA of the CDR3: TGTGCCAGCAGTACCGGGACAGGGTACTCACCCCTCCACTTT.

This chain connects TRBV20-1 to TRBJ2-5, with 7 bases matching TRBD2. The CDR3 has 14 amino acids. V was pared by 5 bases and J by 2 bases, with 8 bases of the junction left unmatched. The germline gives CDR1 DFQATT, CDR2 SNEGSKA (reference sequence). In nucleotides, the CDR3 is TGCAGTGCTTCCCGACTAGCCCCTCAAGAGACCCAGTACTTC. Translating gives CSASRLAPQETQYF.

Of note for this clonotype: Sequence at one end of the junction differs from germline and may be a read error. The DNA for the CDR3 is TGTGCCAGCAGCCTAGCGGGGGCGGTAGATACGCAGTATTTT. Encoded protein: CASSLAGAVDTQYF. The chain joins TRBV7-2 to TRBJ2-3, with 10 positions matching TRBD2. Germline loops: CDR1 SGHTA, CDR2 FQGNSA. CDR3 size: 14 residues.

CDR3 loop: CAWSYRRGDEQFF. CDR3 DNA: TGTGCCTGGAGTTATAGAAGGGGCGATGAGCAGTTCTTC. The chain employs TRBV30 and TRBJ2-1; D perhaps matches TRBD1 (5 bases). Deletions cut 2 bases from V and 8 bases from J, with 13 bases between. Germline V CDR1 and CDR2: GTSNPN, SVGIG (reference sequence). This CDR3 region has 13 residues.

The rearrangement links TRBV12-3 or TRBV12-4 to TRBJ2-7; 8 bases align to TRBD2. After removal of 5 bases from V and 2 bases from J, the junction contained 26 bases not matched to a gene. This CDR3 comprises 21 residues. CDR3 DNA sequence: TGTGCCAGCAGTCCCCGGGCCCCACTGGTCCCTTCCAGCGGGAGTACCTACGAGCAGTACTTC. Protein: CASSPRAPLVPSSGSTYEQYF.

The genes are TRBV18 and TRBJ2-1; TRBD2 agrees at 8 bases. Losses at the gene ends were 6 bases for V and 7 bases for J; bases not matched to a gene: 8. The V gene's germline CDR1 is KGHSH and CDR2 LQKENI. CDR3 size: 14 residues. This chain's CDR3 is CASSSGKRVNEQFF. DNA for the CDR3: TGTGCCAGCTCTAGCGGGAAACGGGTGAATGAGCAGTTCTTC. The full variable domain, in which reference TRBV18 and TRBJ2-1 provide the parts outside the CDR3, is NAGVMQNPRHLVRRRGQEARLRCSPMKGHSHVYWYRQLPEEGLKFMVYLQKENIIDESGMPKERFSAEFPKEGPSILRIQQVVRGDSAAYFCASSSGKRVNEQFFGPGTRLTVL.

The chain combines TRBV20-1 with TRBJ1-6, with a tentative D call TRBD1 (5 bases). CDR3 size: 14 residues. Germline CDR1 is DFQATT and CDR2 is SNEGSKA (reference sequence). The V and J ends lost 6 bases and 7 bases respectively, with 16 bases between them. The CDR3 coding sequence is TGCAGTGCCCGGGGGGGGGAAGGAAATTCACCCCTCCACTTT. Translated, it gives CSARGGEGNSPLHF.

The chain carries TRBV12-3 or TRBV12-4 and TRBJ1-4; TRBD1 is a possible D gene (6 bases). The CDR3 contains 14 residues. The V gene lost 6 bases and the J gene lost 2 bases, with 10 bases spanning the gap. In nucleotides, the CDR3 is TGTGCCAGCAGCAGTAGGGGGACTAATGAAAAACTGTTTTTT. Its translation: CASSSRGTNEKLFF.

The J gene is TRBJ2-7, the V gene TRBV28; D gene unclear. This CDR3 is built from 11 residues. Trimming shortened V by 8 bases and J by 3 bases, and 8 bases separated the two germline ends. The V gene's germline CDR1 is MDHEN and CDR2 SYDVKM. This CDR3 is CASHGNYEQYF. The DNA for the CDR3 is TGTGCCAGCCACGGTAACTACGAGCAGTACTTC.